A selection of T cell receptor beta chains follows, all from one sample in a study of blood T cell repertoires in COVID-19. Profiling relied on immunoSEQ multiplex PCR, and the TCRdb table lists in-frame clones only, not all of them. The table has about 260,000 clones, more than 85% seen once. Input material: peripheral blood. All receptors derive from a man in his late teens or twenties with active or convalescent COVID-19. CDR3s include the opening cysteine and the closing phenylalanine or tryptophan. D genes are given only for firm matches. Some rows mark clone size as missing; the rest say once, few, many or name a class of expanded clone.

>TRBJ1-1|-|-|TRBV28
TGTGCCAGCAGTTCGGGTGTGGGGGGGAACACTGAAGCTTTCTTT
CASSSGVGGNTEAFF
>TRBJ1-2|TRBD1|-|TRBV19
TGTGCCAGTACGGGACAGGGTTCCTATGGCTACACCTTC
CASTGQGSYGYTF
>TRBJ2-1|-|-|TRBV7-2
TGTGCCAGCAGTAGAGCATCGGGTGAGCAGTTCTTC
CASSRASGEQFF
>TRBJ2-1|-|-|TRBV24-1
TGTGCCACCAGTGAAACGACAGGGACTGGATACGGTGAGCAGTTCTTC
CATSETTGTGYGEQFF
>TRBJ1-3|-|-|TRBV7-2
TGTGCCAGCAGCCCACTCGGTCGGAGGGGAAACACCATATATTTT
CASSPLGRRGNTIYF
>TRBJ2-1|-|-|TRBV28
TGTGCCAGCAGTTTTCCCAGAATCCCATACAATGAGCAGTTCTTC
CASSFPRIPYNEQFF
>TRBJ1-2|-|-|TRBV25-1
TGTGCCAGCAGTGAACCGGGTTGGGGCTACACCTTC
CASSEPGWGYTF
>TRBJ2-3|-|-|TRBV5-1
TGCGCCAGCAGCTTGGCTAGCGCGGGCACAGATACGCAGTATTTT
CASSLASAGTDTQYF
>TRBJ1-1|-|few|TRBV6-6
TGTGCCAGCAGTTACGCGGGGGCGGCTGAAGCTTTCTTT
CASSYAGAAEAFF
>TRBJ1-2|-|-|TRBV29-1
TGCAGCGTCAGTTCTACAGGGATCGTAGATGGCTACACCTTC
CSVSSTGIVDGYTF
>TRBJ2-2|TRBD2|-|TRBV24-1
TGTGCCACCAGTGATTTGGGCGGGAGGGCCGCCGGGGAGCTGTTTTTT
CATSDLGGRAAGELFF
>TRBJ2-1|TRBD2|few|TRBV7-3
TGTGCCAGCAGCTTAACGGCCGGGAGGAATGAGCAGTTCTTC
CASSLTAGRNEQFF
>TRBJ2-1|TRBD2|-|TRBV3-1/TRBV3-2
TGTGCCAGCAGCCAGACTAGCGGGGGGAAAAATGAGCAGTTCTTC
CASSQTSGGKNEQFF
>TRBJ2-7|TRBD2|-|TRBV13
TGTGCCAGCAGCCCCATTCCTAGCGGAAAGACCTACGAGCAGTACTTC
CASSPIPSGKTYEQYF
>TRBJ2-2|TRBD2|-|TRBV5-1
TGCGCCAGCAGCCAAACGACTAGCGGGGGGGAGCTGTTTTTT
CASSQTTSGGELFF
>TRBJ2-1|-|-|TRBV9
TGTGCCAGCACCTCCGGAGAGGAAAGCTCCTACAATGAGCAGTTCTTC
CASTSGEESSYNEQFF
>TRBJ2-7|-|-|TRBV11-2
TGTGCCAGCAGCTTACTCGACCCAAGGGGAGAGCAGTACTTC
CASSLLDPRGEQYF
>TRBJ1-6|-|once|TRBV19
TGTGCCAGTAGTATAGCGGCGGGCTCGAATTCACCCCTCCACTTT
CASSIAAGSNSPLHF
>TRBJ2-7|-|-|TRBV3-1/TRBV3-2
TGTGCCAGCAGCCTGTCCGGGGCCTACGAGCAGTACTTC
CASSLSGAYEQYF
>TRBJ1-2|-|-|TRBV4-1
TGCGCCAGCAGCCACCCAGACACAAACTATGGCTACACCTTC
CASSHPDTNYGYTF
>TRBJ2-7|-|-|TRBV5-4
TGTGCCAGCAGCAAAGGACAGTTTCCCGAGCAGTACTTC
CASSKGQFPEQYF
>TRBJ1-1|-|-|TRBV11-2
TGTGCCAGCACCGCACAGGGATGGGACACTGAAGCTTTCTTT
CASTAQGWDTEAFF
>TRBJ2-7|-|-|TRBV19
TGTGCCAGTAGTACAACAGGCGGGAAGCAGTACTTC
CASSTTGGKQYF
>TRBJ2-7|TRBD2|-|TRBV11-3
TGTGCCAGCAGCTTCCATCCTAGCGGGTTCTCCTACGAGCAGTACTTC
CASSFHPSGFSYEQYF
>TRBJ1-5|TRBD1|-|TRBV4-2
TGTGCCAGCAGCCAAGGGGACAGGGGCCAGCCCCAGCATTTT
CASSQGDRGQPQHF
>TRBJ1-2|-|-|TRBV3-1/TRBV3-2
TGTGCCAGCAGCCAAGTCCCAGGGTATGGCTACACCTTC
CASSQVPGYGYTF
>TRBJ1-2|-|-|TRBV24-1
TGTGCCACCAGTGATCAAACGAGGAATGGCTACACCTTC
CATSDQTRNGYTF
>TRBJ1-4|TRBD1|once|TRBV4-2
TGTGCCAGCAGCCCCCGAAGGGACAGGGGGATCACCTCTGCAACTAATGAAAAACTGTTTTTT
CASSPRRDRGITSATNEKLFF
>TRBJ1-5|-|-|TRBV6-6
TGTGCCAGCAGGGGAGAAGGTTCCTTTTATCAGCCCCAGCATTTT
CASRGEGSFYQPQHF
>TRBJ2-1|-|-|TRBV5-1
TGCGCCAGCAGCTGGGGGACTCTGGGGGAGCAGTTCTTC
CASSWGTLGEQFF
>TRBJ1-1|-|once|TRBV29-1
TGCAGCGTTACAGGGAACACTGAAGCTTTCTTT
CSVTGNTEAFF
>TRBJ1-4|TRBD1|few|TRBV5-4
TGTGCCAGCAGCCCAGGTGGGACAGGGTTGGAAAAACTGTTTTTT
CASSPGGTGLEKLFF
>TRBJ2-5|TRBD1|-|TRBV6-5
TGTGCCAGCAGATCACAGGGGGGAGTTGAGACCCAGTACTTC
CASRSQGGVETQYF
>TRBJ2-5|TRBD2|-|TRBV7-9
TGTGCCAGCAGCTTTTATCTAGCGGGGGGGCAGGAGACCCAGTACTTC
CASSFYLAGGQETQYF
>TRBJ2-1|TRBD2|once|TRBV24-1
TGTGCCACCAGTGATTCCACTAGCGGGAGGGGTGACAATGAGCAGTTCTTC
CATSDSTSGRGDNEQFF
>TRBJ1-1|TRBD1|few|TRBV5-4
TGTGCCAGCAGCCCCATGAGGGGGCCTGAAGCTTTCTTT
CASSPMRGPEAFF
>TRBJ1-1|TRBD1|-|TRBV5-8
TGTGCCAGCACCATCACCGGACAGGGGAGGTCCATGAACACTGAAGCTTTCTTT
CASTITGQGRSMNTEAFF
>TRBJ2-3|TRBD2|-|TRBV7-6
TGTGCCAGCAGCTTAGTAAGCGGGGTGGCAGATACGCAGTATTTT
CASSLVSGVADTQYF
>TRBJ2-6|-|-|TRBV25-1
TGTGCCAGCAGTGGGGTCAGGGGTAGCTCTGGGGCCAACGTCCTGACTTTC
CASSGVRGSSGANVLTF
>TRBJ2-5|TRBD2|-|TRBV13
TGTGCCAGCAGCTCGACTAGCGGGGGCGAGACCCAGTACTTC
CASSSTSGGETQYF
>TRBJ1-3|-|-|TRBV15
TGTGCCACCAGTTTAGGAAACACCATATATTTT
CATSLGNTIYF
>TRBJ1-2|-|-|TRBV30
TGTTCAGCGGAGGGGATCGGCTACACCTTC
CSAEGIGYTF
>TRBJ2-7|-|-|TRBV3-1/TRBV3-2
TGTGCCATCAAACAGGGACACGAGCAGTACTTC
CAIKQGHEQYF
>TRBJ2-2|TRBD2|once|TRBV9
TGTGCCAGCAGCGTAGGAGGCGGGGGGCGGCCCGGGGAGCTGTTTTTT
CASSVGGGGRPGELFF
>TRBJ2-7|TRBD2|-|TRBV27
TGTGCCAGCAGTTTTGGCGGGGGTGGGGAGCAGTACTTC
CASSFGGGGEQYF
>TRBJ1-5|-|once|TRBV27
TGTGCCAGCAGTTTTCGGAGCAATCAGCCCCAGCATTTT
CASSFRSNQPQHF
>TRBJ2-5|-|-|TRBV10-3
TGTGCCATCCGGGCTTCGGGGAACGAAGAGACCCAGTACTTC
CAIRASGNEETQYF
>TRBJ2-7|-|-|TRBV6-5
TGTGCCAGCAGTTACGGGGCAGGGCCCCCGAACGAGCAGTACTTC
CASSYGAGPPNEQYF
>TRBJ2-2|TRBD2|-|TRBV7-3
TGTGCCAGCAGCTTAACACTAGCGGGGGGGCGGAGCACCGGGGAGCTGTTTTTT
CASSLTLAGGRSTGELFF